This paragraph covers one T cell receptor beta chain sequence. The data stem from a study of blood T cell repertoires in COVID-19. Assay: immunoSEQ multiplex PCR; the TCRdb copy retains only in-frame clones and omits some. Found here are tens of thousands of clones, roughly 81% of them singletons; the top ten hold roughly 20%. Germline CDR1 SGHDN, CDR2 FVKESK. The CDR3 is made up of 17 amino acids. Trimming at V came to 4 bases and at J to 1 base, leaving 7 bases not matched to a gene. The chain is built from TRBV14 and TRBJ2-2, with 9 bases lining up with TRBD1. Sequences were obtained from peripheral blood. This receptor was taken from a woman aged 70-85 years with acute or convalescent COVID-19. CDR3: CASSRWTGAMNTGELFF. DNA of the CDR3: TGTGCCAGCAGCCGCTGGACAGGGGCTATGAACACCGGGGAGCTGTTTTTT. The full variable domain, rest sourced from reference TRBV14 and TRBJ2-2, is EAGVTQFPSHSVIEKGQTVTLRCDPISGHDNLYWYRRVMGKEIKFLLHFVKESKQDESGMPNNRFLAERTGGTYSTLKVQPAELEDSGVYFCASSRWTGAMNTGELFFGEGSRLTVL.